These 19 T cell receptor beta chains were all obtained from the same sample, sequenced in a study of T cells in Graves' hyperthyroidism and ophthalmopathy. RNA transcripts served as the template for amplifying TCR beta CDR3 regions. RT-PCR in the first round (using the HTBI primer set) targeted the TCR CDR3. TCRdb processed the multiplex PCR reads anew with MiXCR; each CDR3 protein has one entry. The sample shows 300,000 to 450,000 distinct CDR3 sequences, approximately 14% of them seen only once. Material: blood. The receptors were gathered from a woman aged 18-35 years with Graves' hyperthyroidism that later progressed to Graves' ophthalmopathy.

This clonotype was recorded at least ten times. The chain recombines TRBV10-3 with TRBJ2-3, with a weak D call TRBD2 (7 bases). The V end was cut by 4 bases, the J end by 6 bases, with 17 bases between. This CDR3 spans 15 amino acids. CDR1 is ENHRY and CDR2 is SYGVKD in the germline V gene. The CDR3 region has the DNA TGTGCCATCAGTGGGGTCGCGGGGGACACGGATACGCAGTATTTT. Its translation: CAISGVAGDTDTQYF.

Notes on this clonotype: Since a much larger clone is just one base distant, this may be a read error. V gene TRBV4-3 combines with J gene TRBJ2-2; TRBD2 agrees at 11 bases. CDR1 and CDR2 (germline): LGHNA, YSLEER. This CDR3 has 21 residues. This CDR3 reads CANSLKAGLLAGVLGGGELFF. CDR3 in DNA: TGCGCCAACAGCCTCAAGGCAGGGCTACTAGCGGGAGTACTAGGAGGCGGGGAGCTGTTTTTT.

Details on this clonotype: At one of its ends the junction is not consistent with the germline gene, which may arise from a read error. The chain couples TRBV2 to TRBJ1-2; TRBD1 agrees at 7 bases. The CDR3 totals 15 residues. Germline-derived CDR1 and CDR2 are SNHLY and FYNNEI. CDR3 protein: CASRGGPQGRYGYTF. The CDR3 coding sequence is TGCGCCAGCAGGGGGGGCCCACAGGGCAGGTATGGCTACACCTTC.

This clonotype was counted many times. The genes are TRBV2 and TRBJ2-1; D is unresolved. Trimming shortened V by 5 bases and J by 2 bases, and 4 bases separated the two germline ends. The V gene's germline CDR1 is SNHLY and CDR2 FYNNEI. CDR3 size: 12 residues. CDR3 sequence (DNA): TGTGCCAGCAGTTGGACCTACAATGAGCAGTTCTTC. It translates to CASSWTYNEQFF.

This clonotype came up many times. The CDR3, as DNA: TGTGCCAGCAGTTTATCGGTTACAGATACGCAGTATTTT. It encodes CASSLSVTDTQYF. The chain employs TRBV27 and TRBJ2-3; D ambiguous. The germline V gene encodes CDR1 MNHEY and CDR2 SMNVEV (reference sequence). Between the trimmed V and J ends, which lost 0 bases and 3 bases, there was a span of 4 bases. CDR3 length: 13 residues.

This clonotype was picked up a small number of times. The DNA of the CDR3 is TGTGCCAGCAGCCCGGGACAGGGGAAACTTGGTGAGCAGTTCTTC. Translation gives CASSPGQGKLGEQFF. The V gene is TRBV14, the J gene TRBJ2-1; 10 nucleotides match TRBD1. This CDR3 is 15 amino acids long. The germline CDR1 and CDR2 sequences are SGHDN and FVKESK. Trimming cost V 4 bases and J 9 bases; bases outside gene matches: 9.

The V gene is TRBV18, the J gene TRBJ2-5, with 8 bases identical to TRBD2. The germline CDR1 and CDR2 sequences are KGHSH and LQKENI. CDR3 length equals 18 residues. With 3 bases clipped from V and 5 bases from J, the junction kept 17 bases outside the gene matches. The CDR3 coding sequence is TGTGCCAGCTCACCCACCGCGGGAGGTGGCCATGGGCTGGAGACCCAGTACTTC. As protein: CASSPTAGGGHGLETQYF. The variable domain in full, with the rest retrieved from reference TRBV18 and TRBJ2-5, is NAGVMQNPRHLVRRRGQEARLRCSPMKGHSHVYWYRQLPEEGLKFMVYLQKENIIDESGMPKERFSAEFPKEGPSILRIQQVVRGDSAAYFCASSPTAGGGHGLETQYFGPGTRLLVL.

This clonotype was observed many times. DNA for the CDR3: TGTGCCATCAGTGCGCCGACCCAGCTTGAAGCTTTCTTT. Its translation: CAISAPTQLEAFF. The chain links TRBV10-3 to TRBJ1-1; no reliable D call. Germline V gene lookup returns CDR1 ENHRY and CDR2 SYGVKD. Deletions cut 4 bases from V and 7 bases from J, with 13 bases between. The CDR3 runs 13 residues.

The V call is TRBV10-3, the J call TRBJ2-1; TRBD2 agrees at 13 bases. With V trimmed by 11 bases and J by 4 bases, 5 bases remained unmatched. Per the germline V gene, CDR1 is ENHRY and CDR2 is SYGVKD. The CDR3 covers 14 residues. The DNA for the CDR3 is TGTGCCCCGGGACTAGCGGGAAGGTACAATGAGCAGTTCTTC. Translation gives CAPGLAGRYNEQFF.

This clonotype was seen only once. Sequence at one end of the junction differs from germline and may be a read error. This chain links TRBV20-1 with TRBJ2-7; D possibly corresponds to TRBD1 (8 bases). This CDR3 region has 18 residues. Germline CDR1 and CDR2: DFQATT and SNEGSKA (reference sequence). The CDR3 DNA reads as TGCAGTGCTGGAGATGTGCAGGGGGCAGGCGGGAGCTCGTACGAGCAGTACTTC. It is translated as CSAGDVQGAGGSSYEQYF.

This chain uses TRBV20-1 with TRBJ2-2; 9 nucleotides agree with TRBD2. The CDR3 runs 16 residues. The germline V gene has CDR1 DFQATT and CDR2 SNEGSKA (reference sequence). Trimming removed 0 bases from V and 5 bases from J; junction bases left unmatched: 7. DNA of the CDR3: TGCAGTGCTAGAGAGGGCGGGAGGGCCCAGACCGGGGAGCTGTTTTTT. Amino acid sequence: CSAREGGRAQTGELFF.

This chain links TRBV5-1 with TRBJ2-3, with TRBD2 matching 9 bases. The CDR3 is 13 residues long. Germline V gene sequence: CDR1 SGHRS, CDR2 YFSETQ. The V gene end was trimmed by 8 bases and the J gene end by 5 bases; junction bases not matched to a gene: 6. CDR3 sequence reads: CASLAGDGDTQYF. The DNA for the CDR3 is TGCGCCAGTTTAGCGGGAGATGGAGATACGCAGTATTTT.

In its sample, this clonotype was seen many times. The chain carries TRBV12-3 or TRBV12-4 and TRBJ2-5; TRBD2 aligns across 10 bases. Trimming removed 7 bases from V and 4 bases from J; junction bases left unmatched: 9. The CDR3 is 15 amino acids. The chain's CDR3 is CASTSGRWEGETQYF. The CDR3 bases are TGTGCCAGCACTAGCGGGAGATGGGAGGGAGAGACCCAGTACTTC.

CDR3 sequence (DNA): TGTGCCAGCAGCGCTTACGGGACTCAAGAGACCCAGTACTTC. It specifies CASSAYGTQETQYF. The V and J genes are TRBV9 and TRBJ2-5, with TRBD2 as a possible D gene (6 bases). Germline CDR1 and CDR2: SGDLS and YYNGEE. The CDR3 runs to 14 residues. V gave up 3 bases and J gave up 2 bases, with 11 bases separating them.

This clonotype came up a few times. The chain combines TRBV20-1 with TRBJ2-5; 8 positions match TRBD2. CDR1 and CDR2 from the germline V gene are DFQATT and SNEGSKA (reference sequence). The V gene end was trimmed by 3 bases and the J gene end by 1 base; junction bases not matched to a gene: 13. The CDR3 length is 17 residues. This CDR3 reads CSARKAKTSGPQETQYF. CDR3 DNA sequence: TGCAGTGCTAGGAAAGCAAAAACTAGCGGTCCCCAAGAGACCCAGTACTTC.

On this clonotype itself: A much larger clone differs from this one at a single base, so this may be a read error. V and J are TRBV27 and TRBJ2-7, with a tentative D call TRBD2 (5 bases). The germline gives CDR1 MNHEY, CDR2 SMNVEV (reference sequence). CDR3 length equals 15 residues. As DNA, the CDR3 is TGTGCCAGCAGCGACGGATACGGGGTCTCCTACAAGCAGTACTTC. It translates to CASSDGYGVSYKQYF.

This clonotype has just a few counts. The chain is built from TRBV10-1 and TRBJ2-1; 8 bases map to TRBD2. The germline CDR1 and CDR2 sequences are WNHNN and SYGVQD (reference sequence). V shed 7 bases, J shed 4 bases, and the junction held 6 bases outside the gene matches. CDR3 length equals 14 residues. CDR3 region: CASMSGLAYNEQFF. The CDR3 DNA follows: TGCGCCAGCATGTCCGGACTAGCTTACAATGAGCAGTTCTTC.

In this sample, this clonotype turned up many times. In DNA, the CDR3 is TGTGCCAGCAGCCTTCGGCCCGCGGGCGCTGAAGCTTTCTTT. This translates into CASSLRPAGAEAFF. The chain has TRBV7-2 and TRBJ1-1, with no clear D. This CDR3 region has 14 residues. The germline V gene has CDR1 SGHTA and CDR2 FQGNSA. The germline V and J ends were trimmed by 5 bases and 6 bases, with 16 bases remaining between them.

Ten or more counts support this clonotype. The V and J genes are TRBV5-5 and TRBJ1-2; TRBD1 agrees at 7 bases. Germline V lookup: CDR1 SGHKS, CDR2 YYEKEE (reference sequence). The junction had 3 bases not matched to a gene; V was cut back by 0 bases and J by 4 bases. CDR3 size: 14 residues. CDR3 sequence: CASSLGQGSYGYTF. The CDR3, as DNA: TGTGCCAGCAGCTTGGGACAGGGAAGCTATGGCTACACCTTC.